The clone carrying this T cell receptor (beta chain) was counted many times. What it recognizes is unknown. V lost 6 bases, J lost 10 bases, and 10 bases stayed unmatched. CDR1 is SQVTM, CDR2 ANQGSEA, per germline. The CDR3 totals 14 residues. Each CDR3 protein gets one entry after TCRdb re-called the 5' RACE reads with MiXCR. The sample holds 650,000 to 800,000 distinct CDR3 sequences; around 8.6% are singletons and the top ten take roughly 0.97%. The data are from a study of identical twins. Notes on the study in general: Beta clonotypes that were abundant in cord blood contained fewer insertions, a pattern absent from memory repertoires. Conclusions leaned on cross-sectional statistical analysis and did not track the same donors over time. Partly confounded zero-insertion analyses could result from invariant MAIT and iNKT cells.

The same data also went into a second study, on yellow fever vaccine responses in identical twins.

The chain carries TRBV29-1 and TRBJ2-1, with 12 bases matching TRBD2. The origin of this receptor is a woman aged 18-29 years in good health. Sequencing was done on a sample of PBMCs. In DNA, the CDR3 is TGCAGCGTCATGCCTAGCGGGAGGGCCTTAGAGCAGTTCTTC. Amino acids: CSVMPSGRALEQFF.